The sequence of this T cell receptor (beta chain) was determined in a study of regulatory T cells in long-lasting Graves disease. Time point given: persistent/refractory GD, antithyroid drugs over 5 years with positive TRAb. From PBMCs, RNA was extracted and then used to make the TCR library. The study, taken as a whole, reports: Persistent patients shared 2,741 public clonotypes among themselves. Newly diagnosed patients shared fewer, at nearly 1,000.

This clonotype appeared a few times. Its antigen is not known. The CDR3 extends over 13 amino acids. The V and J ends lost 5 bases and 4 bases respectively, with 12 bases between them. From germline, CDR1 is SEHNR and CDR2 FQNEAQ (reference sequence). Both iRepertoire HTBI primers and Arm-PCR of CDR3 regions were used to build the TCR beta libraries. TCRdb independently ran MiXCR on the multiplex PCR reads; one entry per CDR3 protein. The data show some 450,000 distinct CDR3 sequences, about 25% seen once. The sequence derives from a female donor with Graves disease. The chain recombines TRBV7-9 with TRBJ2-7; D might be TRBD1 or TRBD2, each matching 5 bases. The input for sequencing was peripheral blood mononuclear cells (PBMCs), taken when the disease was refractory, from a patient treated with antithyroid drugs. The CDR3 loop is CASSPNGGYEQYF. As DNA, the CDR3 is TGTGCCAGCAGCCCTAATGGGGGATACGAGCAGTACTTC.